This TCR beta chain was identified during a study of vaccination and CD4 T cells after COVID-19 (dated by TCRdb to between 2021 and 2022). The study in broad terms: Convalescent patients had a positive SARS-CoV-2 result on nasal swab PCR, and of these patients, several had mild disease and one had severe disease. Six males and four females were included in the convalescent cohort, with two Hispanic individuals, seven Caucasians, two Asians and one multiracial person represented. Participants received two doses of either the Pfizer-BioNTech BNT162b2 vaccine (n=8) or the Moderna mRNA-1273 vaccine (n=2). Post-COVID blood samples from convalescent patients were collected a median of approximately 93 days after diagnosis, with a range of 35 to 161 days. Post-vaccine blood samples were collected a median of about 11 weeks after the second vaccine dose, ranging from about 13 to 241 days. The cultures were stimulated with overlapping spike peptide pools from SARS-CoV-2 and from the common cold coronaviruses HCoV-NL63, HCoV-OC43 and HCoV-229E. In control cultures, a CEFX viral epitope pool was used as positive control, an HIV-1 Nef peptide pool was used as negative control, or no peptide was added. The spike-specific CD4+ TCR repertoire was compared before and after mRNA vaccination in around ten COVID-19 convalescent patients and a handful of infection-naive healthy vaccine recipients. The paper as a whole reports these results and caveats: In convalescent patients, nearly all vaccine-specific clones (304 of 307) were found to be mono-reactive for SARS-CoV-2 spike rather than cross-reactive with common cold coronaviruses. The study included relatively few convalescent patients and did not analyze early timepoints after natural infection. The median number of SARS-CoV-2-reactive clonotypes rose from roughly 20 after infection to roughly 38 after vaccination, but the change was not significant. Among the post-vaccine SARS-CoV-2-reactive clones in convalescent patients, a median around 85% showed up only after vaccination, which suggests vaccine-specific priming.

This clonotype occurred a few times. The antigen this receptor binds is unknown. No per-base quality is available; no much larger clone lies one base away. What the treatment or condition label conveys for this sample: approximately nine-day PBMC culture with coronavirus spike peptide pools or control peptides (ViraFEST assay). To expand antigen-specific T cells with peptide pools and then pick out the expanded clonotypes through TCR sequencing, the study relied on the ViraFEST assay. The positive SARS-CoV-2 PCR tests of the convalescent patients were dated from March to December 2020, before the Alpha, Beta and Delta variants emerged in the United States. Each well held around 2.1 million PBMCs cultured with approximately 9.1 ug/ml peptide pools in IMDM containing 5% human AB serum and roughly 10 IU/ml IL-2. On days 3 and 7, half of the culture medium was replaced with fresh IL-2-containing medium. After 10 to 11 days of culture, CD4+ T cells were isolated by negative selection with the EasySep CD4+ T cell isolation kit. Ficoll-Paque Plus gradient centrifugation was used to isolate PBMCs from whole blood, and the isolated PBMCs were then either used fresh or cryopreserved at -140C. Culture conditions were generally each tested in triplicate wells.

V is trimmed back by 5 bases and J by 0 bases, and the junction contains 3 bases that no gene match accounts for. There are 14 amino acids in the CDR3, from cysteine to phenylalanine inclusive. The kept DNA is CDR3 alone, 42 bases in frame from the first base. Taken from the germline V gene, the CDR1 and CDR2 loops are SGHNT and YENEEA. The library was prepared using PCR. TCR sequencing of DNA from cultured CD4+ T cells used the Oncomine TCR Beta short-read assay at the Johns Hopkins FTIC core. Genomic DNA was extracted from the cultured CD4+ T cells with the QIAamp micro DNA kit. Oncomine TCR Beta libraries from cultured CD4+ T cells were pooled with unique dual indexes and sequenced on an Illumina iSeq 100. For the original study's pipeline: Non-productive sequences were removed, and CDR3s that did not start with C, did not end with F or W, or were shorter than 7 amino acids were discarded. The MANAFEST web application identified antigen-specific clonotypes by comparing peptide-stimulated wells against reference wells and other culture wells. For a clone to be called positive, the clone needed an FDR below 0.05, an odds ratio above 5, and a productive frequency above 0.1% in at least two of three replicate wells. Cross-reactive clonotypes were defined as significantly expanded in both SARS-CoV-2 spike wells and at least one common cold coronavirus spike condition. CDR3 homology was assessed with Levenshtein distances (stringdist) and unrooted phylogenetic trees (ape) in R version 3.6.1. Clones were called with MiXCR by TCRdb after fastp trimmed the public reads at Q25, and only in-frame beta chains were retained. CDR3 protein sequences are deduplicated, and each keeps its most common genes and DNA. The V and J calls follow TCRdb's processing rather than the paper's. Here the sample has about 7,200 distinct CDR3 sequences; approximately 60% occur a single time. Roughly 36% of the sample rests with the top ten.

The chain is assembled from TRBV11-3 and TRBJ1-1, with 7 central nucleotides matching TRBD1. Input material: CD4+ T cells from blood, cultured in vitro. The receptor's source is a human donor who had recovered from COVID-19. The CDR3 amino acid sequence is: CASSHRGMNTEAFF. The DNA sequence follows: TGTGCCAGCAGCCACAGGGGCATGAACACTGAAGCTTTCTTT.